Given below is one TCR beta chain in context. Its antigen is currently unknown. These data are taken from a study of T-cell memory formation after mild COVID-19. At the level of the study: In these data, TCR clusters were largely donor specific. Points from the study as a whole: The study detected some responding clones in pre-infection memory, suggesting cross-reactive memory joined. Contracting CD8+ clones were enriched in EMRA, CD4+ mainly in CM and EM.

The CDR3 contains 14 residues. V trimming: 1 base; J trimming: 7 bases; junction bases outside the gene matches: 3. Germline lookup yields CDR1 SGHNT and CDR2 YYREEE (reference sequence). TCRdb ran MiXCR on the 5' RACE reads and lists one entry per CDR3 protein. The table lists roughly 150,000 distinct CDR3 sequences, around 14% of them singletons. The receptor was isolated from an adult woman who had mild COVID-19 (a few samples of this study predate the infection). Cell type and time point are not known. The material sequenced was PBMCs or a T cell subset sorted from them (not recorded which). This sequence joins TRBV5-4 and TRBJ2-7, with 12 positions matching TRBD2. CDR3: CASSLRLAGGEQYF. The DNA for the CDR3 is TGTGCCAGCAGCTTGAGGCTAGCGGGAGGGGAGCAGTACTTC. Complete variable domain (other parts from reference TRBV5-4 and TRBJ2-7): ETGVTQSPTHLIKTRGQQVTLRCSSQSGHNTVSWYQQALGQGPQFIFQYYREEENGRGNFPPRFSGLQFPNYSSELNVNALELDDSALYLCASSLRLAGGEQYFGPGTRLTVT.